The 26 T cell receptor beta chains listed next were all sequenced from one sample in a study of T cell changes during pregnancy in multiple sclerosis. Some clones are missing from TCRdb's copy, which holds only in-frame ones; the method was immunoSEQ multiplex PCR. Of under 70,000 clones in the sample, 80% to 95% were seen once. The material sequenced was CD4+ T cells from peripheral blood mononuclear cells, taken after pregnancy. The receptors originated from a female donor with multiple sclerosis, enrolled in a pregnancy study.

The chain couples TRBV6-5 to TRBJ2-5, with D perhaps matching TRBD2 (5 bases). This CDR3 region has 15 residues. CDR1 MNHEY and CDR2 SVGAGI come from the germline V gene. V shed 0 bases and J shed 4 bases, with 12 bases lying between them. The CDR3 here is CASSYSSGRGETQYF. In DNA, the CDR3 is TGTGCCAGCAGTTACTCGTCGGGGAGAGGAGAGACCCAGTACTTC.

CDR3 protein: CASSPRGFRYGYTF. DNA for the CDR3: TGTGCCAGCAGCCCCCGGGGGTTTCGGTATGGCTACACCTTC. V is TRBV7-9 and J is TRBJ1-2, with D tentatively TRBD1 (5 bases). This CDR3 has 14 amino acids. The V end was cut by 5 bases, the J end by 5 bases, with 15 bases between. Germline CDR1 reads SEHNR; CDR2 reads FQNEAQ (reference sequence).

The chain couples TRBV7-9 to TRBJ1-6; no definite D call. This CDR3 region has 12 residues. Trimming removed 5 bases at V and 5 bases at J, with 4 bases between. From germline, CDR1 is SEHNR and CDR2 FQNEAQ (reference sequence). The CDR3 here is CASSLDNSPLHF. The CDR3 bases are TGTGCCAGCAGCCTCGATAATTCACCCCTCCACTTT.

The CDR3 sequence is CASSLEGQTNSPLHF. The DNA for the CDR3 is TGTGCCAGCAGCTTGGAGGGACAGACTAATTCACCCCTCCACTTT. V is TRBV5-4 and J is TRBJ1-6; TRBD1 aligns across 7 bases. In germline, CDR1 is SGHNT, CDR2 YYREEE (reference sequence). V lost 0 bases to trimming and J lost 6 bases; unmatched junction nucleotides: 3. CDR3 size: 15 residues.

CDR3 in DNA: TGTGCCAGCAGCTGGGCGGGGGCCTACACAGATACGCAGTATTTT. It translates to CASSWAGAYTDTQYF. The chain has TRBV14 and TRBJ2-3, with D perhaps TRBD2 (7 bases). Germline CDR1 SGHDN, CDR2 FVKESK. This CDR3 is built from 15 residues. V dropped 5 bases and J dropped 2 bases, with 14 bases sitting between them.

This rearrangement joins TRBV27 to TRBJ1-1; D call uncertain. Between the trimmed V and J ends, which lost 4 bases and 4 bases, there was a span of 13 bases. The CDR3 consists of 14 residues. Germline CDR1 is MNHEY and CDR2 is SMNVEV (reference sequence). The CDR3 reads CASSYRERSTEAFF. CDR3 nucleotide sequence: TGTGCCAGCAGTTACCGGGAACGGAGCACTGAAGCTTTCTTT.

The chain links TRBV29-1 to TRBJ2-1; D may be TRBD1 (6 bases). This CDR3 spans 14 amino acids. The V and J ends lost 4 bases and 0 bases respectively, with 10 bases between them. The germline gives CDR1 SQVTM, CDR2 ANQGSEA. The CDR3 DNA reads TGCAGCGTTGGGGACACTAGCTCCTACAATGAGCAGTTCTTC. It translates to CSVGDTSSYNEQFF.

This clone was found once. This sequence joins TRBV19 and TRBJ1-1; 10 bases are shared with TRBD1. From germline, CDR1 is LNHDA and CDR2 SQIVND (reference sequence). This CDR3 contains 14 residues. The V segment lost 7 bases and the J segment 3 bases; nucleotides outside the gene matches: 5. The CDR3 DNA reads TGTGCCAGTAAACGGACAGGGGGTTACACTGAAGCTTTCTTT. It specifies CASKRTGGYTEAFF.

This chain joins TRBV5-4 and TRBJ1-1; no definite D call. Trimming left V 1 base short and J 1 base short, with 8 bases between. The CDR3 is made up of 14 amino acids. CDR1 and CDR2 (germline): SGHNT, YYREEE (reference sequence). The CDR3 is CASSLKERNTEAFF. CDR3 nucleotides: TGTGCCAGCAGCTTGAAAGAGAGGAACACTGAAGCTTTCTTT.

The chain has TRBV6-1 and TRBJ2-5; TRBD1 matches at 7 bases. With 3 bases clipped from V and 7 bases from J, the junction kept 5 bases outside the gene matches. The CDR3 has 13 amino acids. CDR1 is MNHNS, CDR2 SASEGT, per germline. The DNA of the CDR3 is TGTGCCAGCAGTGATAGCTACAGGGGGACCCAGTACTTC. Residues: CASSDSYRGTQYF.

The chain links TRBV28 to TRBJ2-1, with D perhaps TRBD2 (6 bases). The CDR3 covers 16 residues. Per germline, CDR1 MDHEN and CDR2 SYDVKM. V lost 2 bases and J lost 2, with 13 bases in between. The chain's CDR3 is CASSLNRGIAYNEQFF. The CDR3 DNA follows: TGTGCCAGCAGTTTAAATCGCGGGATTGCCTACAATGAGCAGTTCTTC.

For the CDR3, the DNA is TGTGCCAGCAGTTTATTTAGCGGGAGGGCCAGAACCGGGGAGCTGTTTTTT. Translated: CASSLFSGRARTGELFF. The chain joins TRBV28 to TRBJ2-2; 11 bases agree with TRBD2. With V trimmed by 1 base and J by 5 bases, 6 bases remained unmatched. Germline CDR1 MDHEN, CDR2 SYDVKM. CDR3 length: 17 residues.

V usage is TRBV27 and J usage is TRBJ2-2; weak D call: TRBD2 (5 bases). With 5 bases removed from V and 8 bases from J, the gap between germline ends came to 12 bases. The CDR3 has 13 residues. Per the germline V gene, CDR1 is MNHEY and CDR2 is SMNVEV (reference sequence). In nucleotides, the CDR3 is TGTGCCAGCAGTCTCCCGGGGTCAGGGGAGCTGTTTTTT. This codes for CASSLPGSGELFF.

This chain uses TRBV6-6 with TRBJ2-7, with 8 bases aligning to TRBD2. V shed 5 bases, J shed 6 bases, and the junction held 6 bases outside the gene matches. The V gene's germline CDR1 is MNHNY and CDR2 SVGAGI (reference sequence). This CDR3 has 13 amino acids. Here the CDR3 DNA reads TGTGCCAGCAGTCCTCCCGGGAGGGTCGAGCAGTACTTC. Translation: CASSPPGRVEQYF.

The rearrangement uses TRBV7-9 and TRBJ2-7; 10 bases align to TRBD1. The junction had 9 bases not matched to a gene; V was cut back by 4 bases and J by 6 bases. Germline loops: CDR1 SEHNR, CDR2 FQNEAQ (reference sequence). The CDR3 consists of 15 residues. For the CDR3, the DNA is TGTGCCAGCAGCTCCGGGACAGGGGTAAGGGGCGAGCAGTACTTC. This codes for CASSSGTGVRGEQYF. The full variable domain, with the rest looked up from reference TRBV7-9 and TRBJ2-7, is DTGVSQNPRHKITKRGQNVTFRCDPISEHNRLYWYRQTLGQGPEFLTYFQNEAQLEKSRLLSDRFSAERPKGSFSTLEIQRTEQGDSAMYLCASSSGTGVRGEQYFGPGTRLTVT.

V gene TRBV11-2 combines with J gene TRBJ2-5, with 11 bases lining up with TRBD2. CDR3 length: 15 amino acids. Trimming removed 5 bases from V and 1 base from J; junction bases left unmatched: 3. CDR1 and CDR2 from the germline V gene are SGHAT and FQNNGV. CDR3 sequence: CASSLGTSGQETQYF. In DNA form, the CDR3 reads TGTGCCAGCAGCCTCGGGACTAGCGGCCAAGAGACCCAGTACTTC.

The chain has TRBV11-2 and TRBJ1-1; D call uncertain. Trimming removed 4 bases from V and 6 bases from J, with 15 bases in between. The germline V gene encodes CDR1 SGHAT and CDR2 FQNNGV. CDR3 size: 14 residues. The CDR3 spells CASSSTTRRAEAFF. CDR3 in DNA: TGTGCCAGCAGCTCTACGACCCGGAGGGCTGAAGCTTTCTTT.

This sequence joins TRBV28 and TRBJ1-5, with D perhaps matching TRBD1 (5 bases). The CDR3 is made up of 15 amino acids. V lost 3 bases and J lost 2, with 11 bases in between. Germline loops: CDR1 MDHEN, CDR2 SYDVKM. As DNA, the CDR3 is TGTGCCAGCAGTTTGAGGGGCGGGGGCAATCAGCCCCAGCATTTT. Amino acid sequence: CASSLRGGGNQPQHF. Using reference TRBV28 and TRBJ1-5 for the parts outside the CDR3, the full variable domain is DVKVTQSSRYLVKRTGEKVFLECVQDMDHENMFWYRQDPGLGLRLIYFSYDVKMKEKGDIPEGYSVSREKKERFSLILESASTNQTSMYLCASSLRGGGNQPQHFGDGTRLSIL.

For the CDR3, the DNA is TGTGCCAGCAGCTTAGGGAATCGACTAACTAGCACAGATACGCAGTATTTT. As protein: CASSLGNRLTSTDTQYF. The chain links TRBV11-3 to TRBJ2-3; a weak D match, TRBD2 (5 bases). The V gene lost 1 base and the J gene lost 0 bases, with 14 bases spanning the gap. This CDR3 has 17 amino acids. Germline CDR1 is SGHNT and CDR2 is YENEEA.

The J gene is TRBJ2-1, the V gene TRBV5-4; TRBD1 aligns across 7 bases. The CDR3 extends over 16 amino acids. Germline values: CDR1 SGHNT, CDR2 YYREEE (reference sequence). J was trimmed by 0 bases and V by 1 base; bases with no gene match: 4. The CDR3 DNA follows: TGTGCCAGCAGCTTGACAGGGGCGAGCTCCTACAATGAGCAGTTCTTC. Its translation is CASSLTGASSYNEQFF.

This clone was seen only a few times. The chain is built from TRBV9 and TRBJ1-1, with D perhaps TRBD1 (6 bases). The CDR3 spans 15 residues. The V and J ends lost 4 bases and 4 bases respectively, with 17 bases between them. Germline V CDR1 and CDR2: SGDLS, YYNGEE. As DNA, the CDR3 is TGTGCCAGCAGCCAAACAGGGCGCGAGGGCACTGAAGCTTTCTTT. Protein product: CASSQTGREGTEAFF.

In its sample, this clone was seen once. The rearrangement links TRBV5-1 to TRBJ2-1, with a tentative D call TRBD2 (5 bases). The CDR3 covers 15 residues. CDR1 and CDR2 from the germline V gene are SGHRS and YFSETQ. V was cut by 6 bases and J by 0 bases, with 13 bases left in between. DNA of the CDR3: TGCGCCAGCAAATTAGCGACTGGCTCCTACAATGAGCAGTTCTTC. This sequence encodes CASKLATGSYNEQFF. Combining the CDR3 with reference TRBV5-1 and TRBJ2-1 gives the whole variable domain KAGVTQTPRYLIKTRGQQVTLSCSPISGHRSVSWYQQTPGQGLQFLFEYFSETQRNKGNFPGRFSGRQFSNSRSEMNVSTLELGDSALYLCASKLATGSYNEQFFGPGTRLTVL.

The CDR3 DNA reads TGTGCCAGCAGCCGCGGACAGGGATGGACCGGGGAGCTGTTTTTT. Its protein product is CASSRGQGWTGELFF. The V call is TRBV14, the J call TRBJ2-2, with 8 bases fitting TRBD1. Germline V CDR1 and CDR2: SGHDN, FVKESK. V gave up 4 bases and J gave up 5 bases; unmatched junction bases: 6. The CDR3 contains 15 residues.

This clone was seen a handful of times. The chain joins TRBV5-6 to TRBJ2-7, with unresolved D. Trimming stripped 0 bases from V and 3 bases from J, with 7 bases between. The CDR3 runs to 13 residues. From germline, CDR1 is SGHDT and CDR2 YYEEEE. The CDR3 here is CASSLAHSYEQYF. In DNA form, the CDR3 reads TGTGCCAGCAGCTTGGCCCACAGCTACGAGCAGTACTTC.

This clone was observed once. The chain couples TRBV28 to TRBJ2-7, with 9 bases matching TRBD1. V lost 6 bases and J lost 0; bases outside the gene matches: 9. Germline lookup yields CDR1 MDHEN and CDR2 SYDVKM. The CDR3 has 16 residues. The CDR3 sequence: CASRPGQGTFSYEQYF. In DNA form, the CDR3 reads TGTGCCAGCAGGCCCGGACAGGGGACTTTCTCCTACGAGCAGTACTTC. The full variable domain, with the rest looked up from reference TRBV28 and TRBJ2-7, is DVKVTQSSRYLVKRTGEKVFLECVQDMDHENMFWYRQDPGLGLRLIYFSYDVKMKEKGDIPEGYSVSREKKERFSLILESASTNQTSMYLCASRPGQGTFSYEQYFGPGTRLTVT.

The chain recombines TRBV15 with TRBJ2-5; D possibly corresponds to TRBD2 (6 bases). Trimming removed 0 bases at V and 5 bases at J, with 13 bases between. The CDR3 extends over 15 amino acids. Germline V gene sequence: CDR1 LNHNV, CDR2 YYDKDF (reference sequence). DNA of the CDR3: TGTGCCACCAGCAGAGATGGAGGGTTCGGGGAGACCCAGTACTTC. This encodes CATSRDGGFGETQYF.